This is a list of T cell receptor beta chains from one sample in a study of post-analysis software for immune sequencing data. Each CDR3 protein is one row after TCRdb ran MiXCR on the PCR reads. The repertoire holds just over 250,000 distinct CDR3 sequences, approximately 34% seen once, with 4% to 6% in the top ten. What was sequenced was blood. These receptors were taken from a girl aged 5-17 years with multiple sclerosis. Each CDR3 is given with its conserved first and last residue. Each record gives: clone size, V gene, D gene, J gene, CDR3 DNA, CDR3 protein. D genes are given only for firm matches. For some rows the clone size is stated as once, few or many, or as a class when expanded; others skip it.

clone size: many; V gene: TRBV5-6; D gene: TRBD2; J gene: TRBJ2-5; CDR3 DNA: TGTGCCAGCAGCTTGGCATCGGGAGGGACCCAGTACTTC; CDR3 protein: CASSLASGGTQYF
clone size: .; V gene: TRBV28; D gene: .; J gene: TRBJ2-6; CDR3 DNA: TGTGCCAGTTTTGGGGGTGCTGGGGCCAACGTCCTGACTTTC; CDR3 protein: CASFGGAGANVLTF
clone size: .; V gene: TRBV12-3/TRBV12-4; D gene: TRBD1; J gene: TRBJ2-5; CDR3 DNA: TGTGCCAGCAGCGAGGACAGGGCCGACCGGGAGACCCAGTACTTC; CDR3 protein: CASSEDRADRETQYF
clone size: once; V gene: TRBV29-1; D gene: TRBD1; J gene: TRBJ1-5; CDR3 DNA: TGCAGCGTTGGGGGGACAGAGGTTCAGCCCCAGCATTTT; CDR3 protein: CSVGGTEVQPQHF
clone size: .; V gene: TRBV29-1; D gene: TRBD1; J gene: TRBJ2-1; CDR3 DNA: TGCAGCGCCGCGGACAGGGGGCAGGGTGAGCAGTTCTTC; CDR3 protein: CSAADRGQGEQFF
clone size: many; V gene: TRBV9; D gene: TRBD1; J gene: TRBJ1-1; CDR3 DNA: TGTGCCAGCAGCGAGGGACAGCCGAACACTGAAGCTTTCTTT; CDR3 protein: CASSEGQPNTEAFF
clone size: .; V gene: TRBV3-1; D gene: TRBD1; J gene: TRBJ1-2; CDR3 DNA: TGTGCCAGCAGCCCGCGGACAGGGGGTCATGGCTACACCTTC; CDR3 protein: CASSPRTGGHGYTF
clone size: .; V gene: TRBV20-1; D gene: .; J gene: TRBJ1-2; CDR3 DNA: TGCAGTGCTAGAGATAGGAATACAAACTATGGCTACACCTTC; CDR3 protein: CSARDRNTNYGYTF
clone size: .; V gene: TRBV30; D gene: TRBD2; J gene: TRBJ2-5; CDR3 DNA: TGTGCCTGCGGACTAGCCGAGACCCAGTACTTC; CDR3 protein: CACGLAETQYF
clone size: many; V gene: TRBV7-9; D gene: .; J gene: TRBJ2-1; CDR3 DNA: TGTGCCAGCAGCGCTAGGGCTCAGGGCCCCCCCAATGAGCAGTTCTTC; CDR3 protein: CASSARAQGPPNEQFF
clone size: .; V gene: TRBV7-2; D gene: TRBD2; J gene: TRBJ2-1; CDR3 DNA: TGTGCCGGCAGCTCGACTAGCAATGAGCGGTTCTTC; CDR3 protein: CAGSSTSNERFF
clone size: .; V gene: TRBV5-1; D gene: TRBD2; J gene: TRBJ2-5; CDR3 DNA: TGCGCCAGCACACCAAGCAGCGGGAGAGGTGGAGAGACCCAGTACTTC; CDR3 protein: CASTPSSGRGGETQYF
clone size: many; V gene: TRBV29-1; D gene: .; J gene: TRBJ2-3; CDR3 DNA: TGCAGCGTGCGACGGGAGATCACAGATACGCAGTATTTT; CDR3 protein: CSVRREITDTQYF
clone size: many; V gene: TRBV6-5; D gene: .; J gene: TRBJ1-6; CDR3 DNA: TGTGCCAGCAGTCGAGCTGTCCATTCACCCCTCCACTTT; CDR3 protein: CASSRAVHSPLHF
clone size: .; V gene: TRBV13; D gene: TRBD2; J gene: TRBJ2-1; CDR3 DNA: TGTGCCAGCAGCGCGCCGGGGACTCCAGGGAGGGCCCAGTTCTTC; CDR3 protein: CASSAPGTPGRAQFF
clone size: .; V gene: TRBV7-2; D gene: .; J gene: TRBJ2-7; CDR3 DNA: TGTGCCAGCAGCTTCCAGGGAATAGAAAGGAATGAGCAGTACTTC; CDR3 protein: CASSFQGIERNEQYF
clone size: .; V gene: TRBV5-1; D gene: .; J gene: TRBJ1-5; CDR3 DNA: TGCGCCAGCAGCTTGGGACCCAGTAATCAGCCCCAGCATTTT; CDR3 protein: CASSLGPSNQPQHF